These 27 T cell receptor beta chains originate from one sample sequenced in a study of shared clonotypes between healthy human individuals. The method was immunoSEQ multiplex PCR; TCRdb's version includes in-frame clones alone and lacks a portion of them. Here the sample spans under 1,900,000 clones, about 98.5% being singletons. The material sequenced was naive CD4+ T cells sorted from blood. Subset noted: CD45RA+ positively selected. All receptors derive from a young man in good health.

This clone was seen once. The V and J genes are TRBV29-1 and TRBJ2-5, with no clear D. The CDR3 sequence is 12 residues long. CDR1 SQVTM and CDR2 ANQGSEA come from the germline V gene. V dropped 5 bases and J dropped 2 bases, with 9 bases sitting between them. The CDR3 bases are TGCAGCGTTATCGGCGTTCAAGAGACCCAGTACTTC. Translated, it gives CSVIGVQETQYF. The full variable domain, with the rest looked up from reference TRBV29-1 and TRBJ2-5, is SAVISQKPSRDICQRGTSLTIQCQVDSQVTMMFWYRQQPGQSLTLIATANQGSEATYESGFVIDKFPISRPNLTFSTLTVSNMSPEDSSIYLCSVIGVQETQYFGPGTRLLVL.

A remark on this clone: This sample also contains other DNA sequences that code for the same CDR3. J is TRBJ2-2 and V is TRBV7-2; 8 positions match TRBD2. The CDR3 runs 16 residues. In germline, CDR1 is SGHTA, CDR2 FQGNSA. The junction had 3 bases not matched to a gene; V was cut back by 2 bases and J by 1 base. This chain's CDR3 is CASSLRLAGNTGELFF. In DNA form, the CDR3 reads TGTGCCAGCAGCTTACGGCTAGCGGGGAACACCGGGGAGCTGTTTTTT.

This clone came up once. The rearrangement joins TRBV29-1 to TRBJ1-1, with a weak D call TRBD1 (5 bases). Germline V gene sequence: CDR1 SQVTM, CDR2 ANQGSEA. The V and J ends lost 5 bases and 0 bases respectively, with 13 bases between them. This CDR3 has 14 residues. In nucleotides, the CDR3 is TGCAGCGTTCGTCGGACACCTATGAACACTGAAGCTTTCTTT. Protein sequence: CSVRRTPMNTEAFF.

The CDR3 loop reads CASSQDSPGTSSYYNEQFF. CDR3 sequence (DNA): TGCGCCAGCAGCCAAGATAGCCCCGGGACTAGCTCCTACTACAATGAGCAGTTCTTC. The gene calls are TRBV4-1 and TRBJ2-1, with 9 bases identical to TRBD2. The CDR3 covers 19 residues. Germline V gives CDR1 MGHRA, CDR2 YSYEKL. V lost 0 bases to trimming and J lost 3 bases; unmatched junction nucleotides: 12.

In its sample, this clone was seen once. This chain connects TRBV4-2 to TRBJ2-1; D gene uncertain. Germline assignment: CDR1 LGHNA and CDR2 YNFKEQ. V lost 0 bases and J lost 0, with 12 bases in between. This CDR3 contains 17 residues. In DNA form, the CDR3 reads TGTGCCAGCAGCCAAGATTTAGGTCTTCTCTCCTACAATGAGCAGTTCTTC. Translation gives CASSQDLGLLSYNEQFF.

V is TRBV6-5 and J is TRBJ2-6; no definite D call. The CDR3 covers 13 residues. The germline V gene has CDR1 MNHEY and CDR2 SVGAGI. V gave up 6 bases and J gave up 6 bases, with 9 bases separating them. The CDR3 is CASSYRLANVLTF. DNA of the CDR3: TGTGCCAGCAGCTATCGTCTGGCCAACGTCCTGACTTTC.

This chain links TRBV6-5 with TRBJ2-3; D is unclear. Germline assignment: CDR1 MNHEY and CDR2 SVGAGI. Trimming left V 0 bases short and J 1 base short, with 8 bases between. This CDR3 spans 15 amino acids. CDR3 region: CASSYSSRRTDTQYF. The CDR3 bases are TGTGCCAGCAGTTACTCGTCCAGGCGCACAGATACGCAGTATTTT.

J is TRBJ2-4 and V is TRBV29-1, with 7 bases that match TRBD1. Germline trimming cut 6 bases from V and 10 bases from J; bases unmatched to any gene: 12. Germline CDR1 is SQVTM and CDR2 is ANQGSEA. There are 13 residues in the CDR3. CDR3 loop: CSVGTVGEMIQYF. The CDR3 coding sequence is TGCAGCGTCGGGACAGTGGGGGAGATGATTCAGTACTTC.

This rearrangement joins TRBV19 to TRBJ2-3; no clear D. Looked up from germline, CDR1 is LNHDA and CDR2 is SQIVND (reference sequence). Trimming stripped 11 bases from V and 0 bases from J, with 12 bases between. The CDR3 runs 13 residues. CDR3 bases: TGTGCCGAACACGGACCAAGCACAGATACGCAGTATTTT. Protein sequence: CAEHGPSTDTQYF.

The chain couples TRBV10-3 to TRBJ2-3, with 13 nucleotides matching TRBD2. The CDR3 is 21 amino acids. Unmatched junction bases numbered 12, after V lost 0 bases and J lost 0 bases. From germline, CDR1 is ENHRY and CDR2 SYGVKD. The CDR3 loop reads CAISESPALAGGPGSTDTQYF. The DNA for the CDR3 is TGTGCCATCAGTGAGTCGCCGGCACTAGCGGGAGGGCCGGGTAGCACAGATACGCAGTATTTT.

The chain links TRBV19 to TRBJ1-5, with D tentatively TRBD1 (6 bases). CDR1 LNHDA and CDR2 SQIVND come from the germline V gene (reference sequence). Trimming shortened V by 9 bases and J by 4 bases, and 19 bases separated the two germline ends. This CDR3 is 15 amino acids long. In DNA, the CDR3 is TGTGCCAGCACGAGGACAGCCCGATTTAATCAGCCCCAGCATTTT. It codes for CASTRTARFNQPQHF.

The J gene is TRBJ1-2, the V gene TRBV2; D is ambiguous. Looked up from germline, CDR1 is SNHLY and CDR2 is FYNNEI. This CDR3 is built from 14 residues. V was clipped by 3 bases and J by 1 base, with 9 bases between them. The CDR3 DNA sequence: TGTGCCAGCAGTGACAGGAGACGTAACTATGGCTACACCTTC. It translates to CASSDRRRNYGYTF. The full variable domain, with the rest looked up from reference TRBV2 and TRBJ1-2, is EPEVTQTPSHQVTQMGQEVILRCVPISNHLYFYWYRQILGQKVEFLVSFYNNEISEKSEIFDDQFSVERPDGSNFTLKIRSTKLEDSAMYFCASSDRRRNYGYTFGSGTRLTVV.

The chain joins TRBV29-1 to TRBJ2-1, with a tentative D call TRBD1 (5 bases). The CDR3 has 15 residues. The germline V and J ends were trimmed by 0 bases and 2 bases, with 11 bases remaining between them. Germline V gene sequence: CDR1 SQVTM, CDR2 ANQGSEA. CDR3 region: CSVEDLAGPYNEQFF. CDR3 coding DNA: TGCAGCGTTGAAGATCTTGCAGGGCCCTACAATGAGCAGTTCTTC.

For this clone: The sample holds other DNA sequences that translate to the same CDR3. The chain joins TRBV29-1 to TRBJ2-5; D uncertain. The CDR3 consists of 13 residues. V shed 4 bases and J shed 1 base, with 10 bases lying between them. Germline assignment: CDR1 SQVTM and CDR2 ANQGSEA. Written as DNA, the CDR3 is TGCAGCGTTGTAGGGCGATTCCAAGAGACCCAGTACTTC. This gives the protein CSVVGRFQETQYF.

Details on this clone: The same CDR3 is also encoded by other DNA sequences in this sample. The J gene is TRBJ2-4, the V gene TRBV11-2, with D unresolved. CDR1 SGHAT and CDR2 FQNNGV come from the germline V gene. Trimming removed 8 bases at V and 0 bases at J, with 8 bases between. The CDR3 is 13 residues long. This CDR3 is CASRSLAKNIQYF. The DNA for the CDR3 is TGTGCCAGCCGAAGTTTAGCCAAAAACATTCAGTACTTC. Filled out from reference TRBV11-2 and TRBJ2-4, the complete variable domain reads EAGVAQSPRYKIIEKRQSVAFWCNPISGHATLYWYQQILGQGPKLLIQFQNNGVVDDSQLPKDRFSAERLKGVDSTLKIQPAKLEDSAVYLCASRSLAKNIQYFGAGTRLSVL.

This clone appeared a single time. CDR3 protein: CASSYLAGNSYEQYF. CDR3 sequence (DNA): TGTGCCAGCAGTTACCTAGCGGGGAACTCCTACGAGCAGTACTTC. The chain is built from TRBV6-5 and TRBJ2-7, with 9 bases fitting TRBD2. The ends lost 2 bases at V and 0 bases at J; junction bases unmatched: 2. The germline V gene has CDR1 MNHEY and CDR2 SVGAGI. The length of the CDR3 is 15 residues.

The gene calls are TRBV30 and TRBJ2-5; perhaps TRBD1 as D (5 bases). Germline assignment: CDR1 GTSNPN and CDR2 SVGIG (reference sequence). V lost 1 base to trimming and J lost 3 bases, with 12 bases between them. The CDR3 runs 14 residues. The CDR3 bases are TGTGCCTGGAGTGGGCAGGGAAGCGAAGAGACCCAGTACTTC. This codes for CAWSGQGSEETQYF.

The chain has TRBV19 and TRBJ2-7, with a tentative D call TRBD2 (5 bases). This CDR3 has 13 residues. Germline CDR1 reads LNHDA; CDR2 reads SQIVND (reference sequence). Trimming took off 4 bases at V and 3 bases at J, with 10 bases between the two ends. In DNA form, the CDR3 reads TGTGCCAGTAGTACGTCCGGGATCTACGAGCAGTACTTC. Its translation is CASSTSGIYEQYF.

With regard to this clone: The sample carries other DNA sequences with the same CDR3. This sequence joins TRBV5-4 and TRBJ2-7; the match to TRBD2 covers 8 bases. The V segment lost 4 bases and the J segment 2 bases; nucleotides outside the gene matches: 2. This CDR3 spans 13 amino acids. The germline gives CDR1 SGHNT, CDR2 YYREEE (reference sequence). CDR3 nucleotide sequence: TGTGCCAGCAGCGCGGGACTAGCCTACGAGCAGTACTTC. Its protein is CASSAGLAYEQYF.

The rearrangement uses TRBV7-2 and TRBJ2-7; D unclear. The CDR3 spans 13 residues. The germline V gene has CDR1 SGHTA and CDR2 FQGNSA. Trimming removed 3 bases at V and 1 base at J, with 7 bases between. The CDR3: CASSFAESYEQYF. The DNA for the CDR3 is TGTGCCAGCAGCTTCGCAGAATCCTACGAGCAGTACTTC.

The rearrangement joins TRBV9 to TRBJ1-3; D is possibly TRBD1 (5 bases). There are 18 residues in the CDR3. Trimming removed 0 bases at V and 4 bases at J, with 20 bases between. CDR1 is SGDLS and CDR2 is YYNGEE in the germline V gene. The CDR3 DNA reads TGTGCCAGCAGCGTAGGATCTGTGGGGTTTCCAGGGGGAAACACCATATATTTT. It specifies CASSVGSVGFPGGNTIYF. Drawing the rest from reference TRBV9 and TRBJ1-3, the complete variable domain is DSGVTQTPKHLITATGQRVTLRCSPRSGDLSVYWYQQSLDQGLQFLIQYYNGEERAKGNILERFSAQQFPDLHSELNLSSLELGDSALYFCASSVGSVGFPGGNTIYFGEGSWLTVV.

This sequence joins TRBV27 and TRBJ2-3; TRBD1 matches 10 bases. There are 18 residues in the CDR3. Per the germline V gene, CDR1 is MNHEY and CDR2 is SMNVEV (reference sequence). After removal of 4 bases from V and 1 base from J, the junction contained 11 bases not matched to a gene. The CDR3 bases are TGTGCCAGCAGTTCTGGGGCGGGACAGGGGCCCCGCACAGATACGCAGTATTTT. Protein: CASSSGAGQGPRTDTQYF.

V and J are TRBV28 and TRBJ2-4; D remains unclear. The CDR3 runs 13 residues. Trimming took off 5 bases at V and 6 bases at J, with 11 bases between the two ends. Germline V gene lookup returns CDR1 MDHEN and CDR2 SYDVKM. The CDR3 DNA sequence: TGTGCCAGCAGTCCCGGCGGCGGAAACATTCAGTACTTC. Residues: CASSPGGGNIQYF.

On this clone: Other DNA sequences of this sample code for an identical CDR3. This rearrangement joins TRBV5-1 to TRBJ1-2; D call uncertain. The CDR3 length is 14 residues. Germline V lookup: CDR1 SGHRS, CDR2 YFSETQ. Deletions cut 0 bases from V and 0 bases from J, with 6 bases between. CDR3 sequence: CASSLESANYGYTF. The CDR3, as DNA: TGCGCCAGCAGCTTGGAATCGGCTAACTATGGCTACACCTTC. The full variable domain, in which reference TRBV5-1 and TRBJ1-2 provide the parts outside the CDR3, is KAGVTQTPRYLIKTRGQQVTLSCSPISGHRSVSWYQQTPGQGLQFLFEYFSETQRNKGNFPGRFSGRQFSNSRSEMNVSTLELGDSALYLCASSLESANYGYTFGSGTRLTVV.

The chain employs TRBV5-1 and TRBJ2-7; D possibly corresponds to TRBD2 (6 bases). V was pared by 6 bases and J by 1 base, with 23 bases between. Germline-derived CDR1 and CDR2 are SGHRS and YFSETQ. This CDR3 spans 17 amino acids. CDR3 DNA sequence: TGCGCCAGCATGCCCCGGGCTAAGGTCGGGAGTTCCTACGAGCAGTACTTC. Translating it yields CASMPRAKVGSSYEQYF.

The chain uses TRBV10-1 and TRBJ1-2; D is uncertain. Germline CDR1 is WNHNN and CDR2 is SYGVQD (reference sequence). The CDR3 length is 13 residues. The V and J ends lost 5 bases and 10 bases respectively, with 17 bases between them. The CDR3 bases are TGCGCCAGCAGTCCATCCCTCGGGCAGACCTACACCTTC. Translation gives CASSPSLGQTYTF.

As DNA, the CDR3 is TGTGCCAGTAGTATTGGAGGGGGAGTGAGTGTGGCCCAGCATTTT. The encoded protein is CASSIGGGVSVAQHF. The gene calls are TRBV19 and TRBJ1-5; a possible D gene is TRBD1 (6 bases). Germline CDR1 and CDR2: LNHDA and SQIVND (reference sequence). There are 15 residues in the CDR3. V lost 3 bases and J lost 11, with 20 bases in between.